The T cell receptor beta chain described here comes from a study of post-analysis software for immune sequencing data. Study-wide results and limits: Controls showed lower frequencies than patients for 5 or 6 TRBV segments, and TRBV5-6, TRBV5-1 and TRBV20-1 were among these. F measure showed strong co-clustering of same-batch samples. Controls had significantly higher normalized Chao1 diversity than multiple sclerosis patients.

Concerning this clonotype: The antigen is unknown.

Per germline, CDR1 SQVTM and CDR2 ANQGSEA. The V gene end was trimmed by 6 bases and the J gene end by 1 base; junction bases not matched to a gene: 6. The CDR3 extends over 14 amino acids. The TCR beta cDNA libraries carried unique molecular identifiers. T cells numbering roughly 1 to 10 million yielded approximately 500,000 cDNA molecules. TCRdb processed the PCR reads anew with MiXCR; each CDR3 protein has one entry. The repertoire holds some 890,000 distinct CDR3 sequences, with approximately 50% as singletons. The receptor was derived from a girl between 5 and 17 years old with multiple sclerosis. Sequenced sample: blood. This rearrangement joins TRBV29-1 to TRBJ2-3, with TRBD2 matching over 8 bases. The CDR3 DNA is TGCAGCGTCGAACCGGGAGGGGGCACAGATACGCAGTATTTT. It yields the protein CSVEPGGGTDTQYF.